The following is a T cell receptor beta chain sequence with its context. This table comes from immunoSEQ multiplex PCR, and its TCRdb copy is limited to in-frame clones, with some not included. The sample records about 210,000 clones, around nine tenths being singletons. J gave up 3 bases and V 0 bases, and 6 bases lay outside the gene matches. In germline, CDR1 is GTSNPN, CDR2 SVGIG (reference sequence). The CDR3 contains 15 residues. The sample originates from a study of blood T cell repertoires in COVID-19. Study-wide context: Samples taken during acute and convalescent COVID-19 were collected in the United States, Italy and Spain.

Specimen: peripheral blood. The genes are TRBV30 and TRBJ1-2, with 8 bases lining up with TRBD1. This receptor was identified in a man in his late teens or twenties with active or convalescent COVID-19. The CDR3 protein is CAWSVLRTGYYGYTF. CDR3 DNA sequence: TGTGCCTGGAGTGTACTGAGGACAGGGTACTATGGCTACACCTTC.